The rows below give T cell receptor beta chains drawn from one sample of a study of blood T cell repertoires in COVID-19. Sequencing was performed with immunoSEQ multiplex PCR; in TCRdb, only in-frame clones are kept and a portion is missing. The sample consists of 260,000 or so clones, around 85% of them appearing once. Material: PBMCs or T cells enriched from blood (not recorded which). The receptors shown here come from a woman between 45 and 65 years old who had recovered from COVID-19. CDR3s include the opening cysteine and the closing phenylalanine or tryptophan. Fields, in order: CDR3 protein, D gene, V gene, J gene. D genes are given only for firm matches.

CASSTGRGSTEAFF	TRBD1	TRBV19	TRBJ1-1
CSASAGAGDEKLFF	.	TRBV20-1	TRBJ1-4
CAISESRGAGGYTF	.	TRBV10-3	TRBJ1-2
CASSEYLSRAGNEQFF	.	TRBV2	TRBJ2-1
CASSLPENTEAFF	.	TRBV7-9	TRBJ1-1
CSTDGPGANVLTF	.	TRBV29-1	TRBJ2-6
CASSQDIGTAFYNEQFF	TRBD1	TRBV4-3	TRBJ2-1
CATGQGLEQYF	TRBD1	TRBV19	TRBJ2-7
CASSAQGVSPAIYF	.	TRBV9	TRBJ1-3
CASGLARGDSYGYTF	TRBD1	TRBV12-5	TRBJ1-2
CASRPRQGVLDEQFF	TRBD1	TRBV6-5	TRBJ2-1
CASSLTGQAEAFF	TRBD1	TRBV6-5	TRBJ1-1
CAIRGQQGINEQFF	TRBD1	TRBV10-3	TRBJ2-1
CASWEGLNTEAFF	.	TRBV19	TRBJ1-1
CSARAPTEAFF	.	TRBV20-1	TRBJ1-1
CASSRTGREQFF	TRBD1	TRBV5-1	TRBJ2-1
CASSWGTSGNTGELFF	TRBD2	TRBV5-1	TRBJ2-2
CASSLRGGHGNEQFF	TRBD2	TRBV3-1/TRBV3-2	TRBJ2-1
CASSQDRSSTEAFF	.	TRBV14	TRBJ1-1
CASRPQGTGRGAGGYTF	TRBD1	TRBV19	TRBJ1-2
CASSPQQESDTEAFF	.	TRBV18	TRBJ1-1
CAISAGTGEKLFF	TRBD1	TRBV10-3	TRBJ1-4
CASSPNRGEGNTIYF	TRBD1	TRBV13	TRBJ1-3
CASSQDGAEQFF	.	TRBV4-2	TRBJ2-1
CASRRDRGNQPQHF	TRBD1	TRBV6-5	TRBJ1-5
CASSFGTSGSTDTQYF	TRBD2	TRBV18	TRBJ2-3
CSVRQGSLNTEAFF	TRBD1	TRBV29-1	TRBJ1-1
CASSRQGNTDTQYF	TRBD1	TRBV2	TRBJ2-3
CASSMAAGGPDGELFF	TRBD2	TRBV19	TRBJ2-2
CASSLQGNTEAFF	.	TRBV7-2	TRBJ1-1
CASSLRGQGRYEQYF	TRBD1	TRBV5-4	TRBJ2-7
CASSPIDRLNTEAFF	.	TRBV5-1	TRBJ1-1
CASSGRTANTGELFF	.	TRBV9	TRBJ2-2
CASSPRVAGQIRYEQFF	TRBD2	TRBV4-1	TRBJ2-1
CASSYGGYGELFF	TRBD2	TRBV27	TRBJ2-2
CASYRLADWGGTEAFF	.	TRBV27	TRBJ1-1
CASRQRQVMNTEAFF	.	TRBV7-2	TRBJ1-1
CASSQLSSREEDGYTF	.	TRBV4-2	TRBJ1-2
CATSRGGGRSNYNSPLHF	.	TRBV15	TRBJ1-6
CAWSFRQYNQPQHF	.	TRBV30	TRBJ1-5
CASSRDRGVQETQYF	TRBD1	TRBV7-7	TRBJ2-5
CASSRDREVYGYTF	TRBD1	TRBV19	TRBJ1-2
CASGRERQFF	.	TRBV2	TRBJ2-1
CASSDAGQGAEAFF	TRBD1	TRBV10-1	TRBJ1-1
CASSQGPRLAGEPDTQYF	TRBD2	TRBV23-1	TRBJ2-3
CASSYRGGVEDEQFF	.	TRBV5-1	TRBJ2-1
CASSYSRGSYNEQFF	.	TRBV6-2/TRBV6-3	TRBJ2-1
CASSLNPWRVTDTQYF	.	TRBV7-2	TRBJ2-3
CSARLGLSQHF	.	TRBV20-1	TRBJ1-5
CASSSLGQGVGTDTQYF	TRBD1	TRBV5-1	TRBJ2-3
CASIAPSTDTQYF	.	TRBV7-6	TRBJ2-3
CASSQEGAGGEKLFF	TRBD1	TRBV4-3	TRBJ1-4
CASSPRTTGGHGYTF	TRBD1	TRBV5-1	TRBJ1-2
CAWSVGSGTGVLETQYF	TRBD1	TRBV30	TRBJ2-5
CASSLAGTGGSEKLFF	TRBD1	TRBV5-1	TRBJ1-4